This T cell receptor beta chain emerged from a study of T cell changes during pregnancy in multiple sclerosis. TCRdb keeps only in-frame clones here, not all; method: immunoSEQ multiplex PCR. The sample holds nearly 110,000 clones, approximately 90% seen once. From germline, CDR1 is MNHNY and CDR2 SVGAGI (reference sequence). V shed 1 base and J shed 7 bases, with 16 bases lying between them. The CDR3 sequence is 16 residues long. The material was peripheral blood, obtained after pregnancy. The chain uses TRBV6-6 and TRBJ1-4; D is possibly TRBD1 (6 bases). The sequence was collected from a female donor with multiple sclerosis, enrolled in a pregnancy study. The CDR3 DNA reads as TGTGCCAGCAGTTACTATTTACAGGGTTCAGCTGAAAAACTGTTTTTT. It codes for CASSYYLQGSAEKLFF.